This record looks at one T cell receptor beta chain sequence and its context. Original data processing: Quantification of nucleated cells was approximated via reference gene primer amplification. Clones were sequenced by immunoSEQ multiplex PCR, and TCRdb holds only the in-frame ones, with some missing. V, J and clone size derive from that table, while D and trimming were established from the DNA sequence. Among approximately 240,000 clones listed, more than 65% were seen once. This specimen comes from a study of blood T cell repertoires in COVID-19. The wider study: Sites in the United States, Italy and Spain provided acute and convalescent COVID-19 samples. The cDNA or gDNA used as material had been derived from T cells, B-cell-depleted T cells, or PBMCs.

This CDR3 comprises 12 residues. Per the germline V gene, CDR1 is SQVTM and CDR2 is ANQGSEA. The clonotype was recovered from a woman aged 40 to 50 who had recovered from COVID-19. The source material was peripheral blood. The chain uses TRBV29-1 and TRBJ2-3; 12 bases align to TRBD2. The CDR3 region is CSTSGGTDTQYF. Written as DNA, the CDR3 is TGCAGTACTAGCGGGGGGACAGATACGCAGTATTTT.